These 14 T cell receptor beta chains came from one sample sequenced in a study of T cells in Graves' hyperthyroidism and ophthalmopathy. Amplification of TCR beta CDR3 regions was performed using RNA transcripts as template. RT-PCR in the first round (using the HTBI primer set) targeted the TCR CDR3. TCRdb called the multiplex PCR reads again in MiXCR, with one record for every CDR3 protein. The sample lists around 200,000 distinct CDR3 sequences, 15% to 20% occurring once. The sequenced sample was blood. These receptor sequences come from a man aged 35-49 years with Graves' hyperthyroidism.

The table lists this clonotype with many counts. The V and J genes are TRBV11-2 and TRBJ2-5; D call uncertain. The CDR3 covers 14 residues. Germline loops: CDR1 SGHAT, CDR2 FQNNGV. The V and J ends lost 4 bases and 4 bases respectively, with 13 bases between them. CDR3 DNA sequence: TGTGCCAGCAGCTCGACACGGGCGGCAGAGACCCAGTACTTC. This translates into CASSSTRAAETQYF.

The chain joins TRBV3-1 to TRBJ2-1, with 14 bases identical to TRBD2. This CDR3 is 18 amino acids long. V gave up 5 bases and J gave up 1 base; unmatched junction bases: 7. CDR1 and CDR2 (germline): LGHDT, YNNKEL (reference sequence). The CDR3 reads CASSARLAGGPSYNEQFF. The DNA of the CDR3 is TGTGCCAGCAGCGCGCGACTAGCGGGGGGGCCATCCTACAATGAGCAGTTCTTC.

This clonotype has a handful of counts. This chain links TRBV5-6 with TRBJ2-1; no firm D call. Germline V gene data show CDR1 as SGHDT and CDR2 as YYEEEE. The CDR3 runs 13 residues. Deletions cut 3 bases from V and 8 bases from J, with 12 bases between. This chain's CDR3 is CASSSSARHEQFF. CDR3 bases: TGTGCCAGCAGCTCTTCAGCTAGGCATGAGCAGTTCTTC.

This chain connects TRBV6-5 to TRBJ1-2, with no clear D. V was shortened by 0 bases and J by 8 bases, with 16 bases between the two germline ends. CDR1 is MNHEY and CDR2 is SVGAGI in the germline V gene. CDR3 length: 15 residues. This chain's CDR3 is CASSYSGSIGSGYTF. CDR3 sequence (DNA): TGTGCCAGCAGTTACTCGGGCAGTATTGGGAGCGGCTACACCTTC.

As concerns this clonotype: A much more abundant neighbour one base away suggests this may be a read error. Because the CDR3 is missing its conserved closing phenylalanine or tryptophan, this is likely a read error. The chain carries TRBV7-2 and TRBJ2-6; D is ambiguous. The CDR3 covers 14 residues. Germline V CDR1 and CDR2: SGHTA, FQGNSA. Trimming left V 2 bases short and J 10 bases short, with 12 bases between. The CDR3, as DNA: TGTGCCAGCAGCTTACCGTTTTTCCCTAACGTCCTGACTCTC. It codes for CASSLPFFPNVLTL.

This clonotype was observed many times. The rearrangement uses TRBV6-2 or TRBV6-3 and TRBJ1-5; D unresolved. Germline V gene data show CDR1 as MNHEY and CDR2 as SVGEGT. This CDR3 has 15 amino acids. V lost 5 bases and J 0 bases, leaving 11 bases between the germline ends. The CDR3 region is CASSRASYSNQPQHF. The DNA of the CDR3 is TGTGCCAGCAGTCGAGCAAGCTATAGCAATCAGCCCCAGCATTTT.

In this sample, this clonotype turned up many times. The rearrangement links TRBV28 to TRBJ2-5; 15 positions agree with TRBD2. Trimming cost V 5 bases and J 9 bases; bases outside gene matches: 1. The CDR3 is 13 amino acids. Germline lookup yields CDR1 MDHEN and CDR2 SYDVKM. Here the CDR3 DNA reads TGTGCCAGCAGTCGGACTAGCGGGGGGGCCCAGTACTTC. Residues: CASSRTSGGAQYF.

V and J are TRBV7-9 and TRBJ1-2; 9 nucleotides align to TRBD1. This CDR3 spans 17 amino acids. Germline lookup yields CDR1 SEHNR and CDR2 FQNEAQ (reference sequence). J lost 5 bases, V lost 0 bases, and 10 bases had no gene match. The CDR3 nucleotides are TGTGCCAGCAGCTTAGCGGAGGAGGACAGGGGTTTGTATGGCTACACCTTC. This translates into CASSLAEEDRGLYGYTF.

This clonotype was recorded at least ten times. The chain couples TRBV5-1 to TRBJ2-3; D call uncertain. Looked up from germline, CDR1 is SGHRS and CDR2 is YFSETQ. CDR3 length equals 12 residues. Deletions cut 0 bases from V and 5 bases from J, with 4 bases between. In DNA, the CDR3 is TGCGCCAGCAGCTTGGAGATAGATACGCAGTATTTT. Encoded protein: CASSLEIDTQYF. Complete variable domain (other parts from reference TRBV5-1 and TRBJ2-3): KAGVTQTPRYLIKTRGQQVTLSCSPISGHRSVSWYQQTPGQGLQFLFEYFSETQRNKGNFPGRFSGRQFSNSRSEMNVSTLELGDSALYLCASSLEIDTQYFGPGTRLTVL.

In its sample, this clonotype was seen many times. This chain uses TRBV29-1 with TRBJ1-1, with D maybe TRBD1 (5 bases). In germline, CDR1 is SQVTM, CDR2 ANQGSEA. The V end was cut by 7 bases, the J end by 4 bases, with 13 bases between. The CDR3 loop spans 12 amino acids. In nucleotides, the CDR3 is TGCAGCGCTACAGGTTCGGGCACTGAAGCTTTCTTT. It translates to CSATGSGTEAFF.

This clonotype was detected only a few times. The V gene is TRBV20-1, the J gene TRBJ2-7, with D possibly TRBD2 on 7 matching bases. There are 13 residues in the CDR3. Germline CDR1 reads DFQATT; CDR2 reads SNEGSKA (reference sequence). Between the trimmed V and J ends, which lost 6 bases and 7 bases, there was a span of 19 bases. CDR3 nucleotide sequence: TGCAGTGCCGACTACAGGGAGGGTCAAGAGCAGTACTTC. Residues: CSADYREGQEQYF.

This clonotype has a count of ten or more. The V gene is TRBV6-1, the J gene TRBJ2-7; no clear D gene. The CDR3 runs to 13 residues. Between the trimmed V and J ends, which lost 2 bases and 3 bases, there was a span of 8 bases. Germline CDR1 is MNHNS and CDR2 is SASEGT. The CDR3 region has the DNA TGTGCCAGCAGTGAATACACATTCTACGAGCAGTACTTC. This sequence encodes CASSEYTFYEQYF.

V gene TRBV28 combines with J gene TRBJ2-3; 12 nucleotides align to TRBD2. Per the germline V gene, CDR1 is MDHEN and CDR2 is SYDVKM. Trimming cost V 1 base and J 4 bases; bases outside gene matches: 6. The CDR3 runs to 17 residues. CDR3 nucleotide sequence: TGTGCCAGCAGTTTATATAGGCTAGCGGGGGGGCCAGATACGCAGTATTTT. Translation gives CASSLYRLAGGPDTQYF.

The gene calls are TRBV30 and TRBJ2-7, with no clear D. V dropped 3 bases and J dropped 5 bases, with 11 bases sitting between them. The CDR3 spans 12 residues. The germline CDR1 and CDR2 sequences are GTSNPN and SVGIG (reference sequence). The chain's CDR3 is CAWSPLADEQYF. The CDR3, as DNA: TGTGCCTGGAGCCCCCTTGCGGACGAGCAGTACTTC. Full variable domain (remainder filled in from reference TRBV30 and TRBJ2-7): SQTIHQWPATLVQPVGSPLSLECTVEGTSNPNLYWYRQAAGRGLQLLFYSVGIGQISSEVPQNLSASRPQDRQFILSSKKLLLSDSGFYLCAWSPLADEQYFGPGTRLTVT.